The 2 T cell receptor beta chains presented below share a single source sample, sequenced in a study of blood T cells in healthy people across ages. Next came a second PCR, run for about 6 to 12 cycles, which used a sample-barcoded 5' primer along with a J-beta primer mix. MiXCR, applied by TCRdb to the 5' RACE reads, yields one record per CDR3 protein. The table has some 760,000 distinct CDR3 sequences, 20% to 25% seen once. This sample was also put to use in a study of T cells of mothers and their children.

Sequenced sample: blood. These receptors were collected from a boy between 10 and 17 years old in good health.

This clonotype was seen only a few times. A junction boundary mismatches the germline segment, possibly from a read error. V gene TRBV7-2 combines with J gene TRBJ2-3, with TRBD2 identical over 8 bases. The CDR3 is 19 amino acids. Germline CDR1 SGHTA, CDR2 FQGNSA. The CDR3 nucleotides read TGTGCCAGCAGCTCACGTCCCAAAGCGGGGGTCACTAGCACAGATACGCTGTATTTT. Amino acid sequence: CASSSRPKAGVTSTDTLYF.

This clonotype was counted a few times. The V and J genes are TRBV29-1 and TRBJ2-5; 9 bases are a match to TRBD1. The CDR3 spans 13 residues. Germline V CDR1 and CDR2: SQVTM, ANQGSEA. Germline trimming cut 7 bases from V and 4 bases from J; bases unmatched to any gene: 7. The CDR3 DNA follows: TGCAGCGGGGGACAGGGCTTCATAGAGACCCAGTACTTC. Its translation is CSGGQGFIETQYF.